Listed below are T cell receptor beta chains from one sample, sequenced in a study of blood T cell repertoires in COVID-19. Some clones are missing from TCRdb's copy, which holds only in-frame ones; the method was immunoSEQ multiplex PCR. This table holds 250,000 to 300,000 clones, more than 75% found once. Source material: PBMCs or T cells enriched from blood (not recorded which). The source is a woman aged 40 to 50 with acute COVID-19. Both conserved end residues are part of each CDR3. Each record gives: V gene, CDR3 protein.

>TRBV4-2
CASSQDEDRSSSYNSPLHF
>TRBV7-8
CASSLVPWATEAFF
>TRBV2
CASSPSRVAETQYF
>TRBV9
CASSVEGGSYNEQFF
>TRBV29-1
CSVGDTSFGEKLFF
>TRBV6-1
CASSEGRGAGQPQHF
>TRBV15
CATSRVGHQETQYF
>TRBV30
CAWSRGTATYNEQFF
>TRBV19
CASSIRAANTEAFF
>TRBV29-1
CSAGGAFF
>TRBV7-2
CASSPPSGQGNTEAFF
>TRBV5-1
CASSAGTFSYNEQFF
>TRBV7-2
CASSLLAGAGTDTQYF
>TRBV11-2
CASLFSGADTQYF
>TRBV28
CASSFGQGYSYEQYF
>TRBV11-2
CASSLTTSSYEQYF
>TRBV7-2
CASSSRRLATRIYNEQFF
>TRBV28
CASGSSGPSTDTQYF